The present T cell receptor (beta chain) was sequenced within a study of CD4+ T cells in melanoma. Findings and caveats of the study: Diverse differentiation states were reported for melanoma neoantigen-specific CD4+ T cells. A reported correlation linked neoantigen-specific CD4+ T cells to CD8+, macrophage and B cell function.

Germline V lookup: CDR1 SEHNR, CDR2 FQNEAQ (reference sequence). The trim removed 5 bases at V and 7 bases at J, leaving 3 bases unmatched. The CDR3 extends over 14 amino acids. Sequencing was performed with immunoSEQ multiplex PCR; in TCRdb, only in-frame clones are kept and a portion is missing. The table has over 10,000 clones, over 60% seen once. Turning to this clone: What it recognizes is unknown.

The sequence was obtained from a human donor with melanoma. Sample: cells from a culture (not recorded whether cultured in vitro). The chain combines TRBV7-9 with TRBJ1-4; 11 nucleotides agree with TRBD1. The CDR3 sequence is CASSPGTGGEKLFF. The CDR3 coding sequence is TGTGCCAGCAGCCCCGGGACAGGGGGTGAAAAACTGTTTTTT.